The 3 T cell receptor beta chains below come from one sample, sequenced in a study of blood T cell repertoires in COVID-19. Measured with immunoSEQ multiplex PCR; TCRdb has only the in-frame clones, and not every one. This sample carries under 250,000 clones, about four fifths of them seen once, and the ten largest clones take 3% to 4%. The material sequenced was PBMCs or T cells enriched from blood (not recorded which). All receptors derive from a woman in her sixties who had recovered from COVID-19.

This chain connects TRBV4-3 to TRBJ1-4; unclear D gene. CDR1 is LGHNA, CDR2 YSLEER, per germline. CDR3 length: 13 residues. The V and J ends lost 1 base and 7 bases respectively, with 7 bases between them. CDR3 loop: CASSQGPAEKLFF. The CDR3 DNA follows: TGCGCCAGCAGCCAAGGGCCTGCTGAAAAACTGTTTTTT.

CDR3 region: CASSLAGQGHQPQHF. In DNA form, the CDR3 reads TGTGCCAGCAGCTTGGCAGGACAGGGGCATCAGCCCCAGCATTTT. This chain uses TRBV5-5 with TRBJ1-5; TRBD1 agrees at 9 bases. The CDR3 totals 15 residues. Germline CDR1 SGHKS, CDR2 YYEKEE (reference sequence). With V trimmed by 0 bases and J by 5 bases, 3 bases remained unmatched.

V and J are TRBV28 and TRBJ1-2, with D tentatively TRBD1 (5 bases). This CDR3 has 14 residues. V was shortened by 11 bases and J by 3 bases, with 19 bases between the two germline ends. Germline V gene sequence: CDR1 MDHEN, CDR2 SYDVKM. DNA of the CDR3: TGTGCCGCCGGCAGCGGGGGACTCTACTATGGCTACACCTTC. Protein: CAAGSGGLYYGYTF.